Listed below are T cell receptor beta chains from one sample, sequenced in a study of immune characteristics of hereditary and idiopathic chronic pancreatitis. Method: immunoSEQ multiplex PCR; TCRdb's copy keeps in-frame clones and lacks some. The table lists around 2,000 clones, over 70% of them singletons. Sequencing input: pancreas tissue with idiopathic chronic pancreatitis. The receptors shown here come from a human donor with chronic pancreatitis. CDR3s include the opening cysteine and the closing phenylalanine or tryptophan. A D gene is named only where the DNA matches it firmly. Size is omitted from some rows. Given values are once, few, many or a class for expanded clones.

D | J | V | size | DNA | CDR3
TRBD2 | TRBJ2-1 | TRBV9 | - | TGTGCCAGCAGCGTAGAGCCGGGGGGTTTGAGGGAGCAGTTCTTC | CASSVEPGGLREQFF
- | TRBJ2-7 | TRBV3-1/TRBV3-2 | - | TGTGCCAGCGAAAACAGGGCCAGCTCCTACGAGCAGTACTTC | CASENRASSYEQYF
TRBD1 | TRBJ2-4 | TRBV4-3 | - | TGCGCCAGCAGCCAAGAGGTCAGGGGGCGTTCCATTCAGTACTTC | CASSQEVRGRSIQYF
- | TRBJ2-5 | TRBV18 | - | TGTGCCAGCTCACCAATGGAGGGAGAGACCCAGTACTTC | CASSPMEGETQYF
TRBD2 | TRBJ2-1 | TRBV6-1 | - | TGTGCCAGCAGTGAATTGGGGCTAGCGGGGGGCCACAATGAGCAGTTCTTC | CASSELGLAGGHNEQFF
TRBD1 | TRBJ2-3 | TRBV9 | - | TGTGCCAGCAGTTCAGGGGGCTCTAGCACAGATACGCAGTATTTT | CASSSGGSSTDTQYF
- | TRBJ2-3 | TRBV27 | once | TGTGCCAGCAGACCTTCTGCGCAAACCCTTCCAAGCACAGATACGCAGTATTTT | CASRPSAQTLPSTDTQYF
- | TRBJ1-1 | TRBV15 | - | TGTGCCACCAGCAGAGATGGGGGGTCGTCGGACACTGAAGCTTTCTTT | CATSRDGGSSDTEAFF
- | TRBJ1-6 | TRBV27 | - | TGTGCCAGCAGCCCATTGGGGACTTCTTATAATTCACCCCTCCACTTT | CASSPLGTSYNSPLHF
- | TRBJ2-5 | TRBV6-4 | large | TGTGCCAGCAGTGTTGACAGTGGCGAGACCCAGTACTTC | CASSVDSGETQYF
- | TRBJ1-2 | TRBV7-8 | - | TGTGCCAGCAGCCGCGGGACGGAGTATGGCTACACCTTC | CASSRGTEYGYTF
- | TRBJ1-4 | TRBV28 | - | TGTGCCAGCAGTGATGAAGTGAGTGAAAAACTGTTTTTT | CASSDEVSEKLFF
- | TRBJ2-5 | TRBV5-1 | - | TGCGCCAGCAGCTTGGGTCTCCGAGAGACCCAGTACTTC | CASSLGLRETQYF
- | TRBJ2-5 | TRBV7-9 | - | TGTGCCAGCAGCTCCGGGGCGACAGGATTGATGTACCAAGAGACCCAGTACTTC | CASSSGATGLMYQETQYF
- | TRBJ2-7 | TRBV6-7 | - | TGTGCCAGCAGTTACAAGGGAGACAAACCCTACTACGAGCAGTACTTC | CASSYKGDKPYYEQYF
- | TRBJ1-2 | TRBV5-6 | few | TGTGCCAGCAGCTTGGTGGGCTCCAACTATGGCTACACCTTC | CASSLVGSNYGYTF
- | TRBJ1-5 | TRBV7-2 | - | TGTGCCAGCAGTCCACAGGGAGGGAATCAGCCCCAGCATTTT | CASSPQGGNQPQHF
TRBD2 | TRBJ2-5 | TRBV7-3 | - | TGTGCCAGCAGCCTAGCGGGAGCGGAGACCCAGTACTTC | CASSLAGAETQYF
TRBD2 | TRBJ2-7 | TRBV14 | few | TGTGCCAGCAGCCAAGGACTAGCGACAAGCTCCTACGAGCAGTACTTC | CASSQGLATSSYEQYF
- | TRBJ1-6 | TRBV7-3 | - | TGTGCCAGCAGCTTAACAGGGGATAATTCACCCCTCCACTTT | CASSLTGDNSPLHF
- | TRBJ1-5 | TRBV19 | - | TGTGCCAGTAGTCTAAGGGAAAGGGGGGGCAATCAGCCCCAGCATTTT | CASSLRERGGNQPQHF
- | TRBJ2-5 | TRBV20-1 | - | TGCAGTGCCCAAATAGAGGGCACCCAGTACTTC | CSAQIEGTQYF
- | TRBJ1-1 | TRBV10-3 | - | TGTGCCATCAGCATCGAAGGGTACACTGAAGCTTTCTTT | CAISIEGYTEAFF
- | TRBJ2-5 | TRBV5-4 | - | TGTGCCAGCAGCTTGCTGGGGGGCTTGGAGACCCAGTACTTC | CASSLLGGLETQYF